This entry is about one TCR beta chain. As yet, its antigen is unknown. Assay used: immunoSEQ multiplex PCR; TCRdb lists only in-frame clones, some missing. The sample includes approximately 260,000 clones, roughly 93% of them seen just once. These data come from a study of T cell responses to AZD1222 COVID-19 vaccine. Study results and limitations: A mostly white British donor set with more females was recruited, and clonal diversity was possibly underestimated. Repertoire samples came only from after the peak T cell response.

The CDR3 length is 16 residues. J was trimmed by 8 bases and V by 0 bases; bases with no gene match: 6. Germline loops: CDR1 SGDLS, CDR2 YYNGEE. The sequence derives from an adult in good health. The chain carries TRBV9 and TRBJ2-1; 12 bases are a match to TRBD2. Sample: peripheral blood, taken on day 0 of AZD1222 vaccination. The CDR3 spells CASSVEASGRGDEQFF. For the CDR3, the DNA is TGTGCCAGCAGCGTAGAGGCTAGCGGGAGGGGCGATGAGCAGTTCTTC.